Listed here is a single T cell receptor (beta chain). The data are from a study of early T cells in non-severe SARS-CoV-2 infection. MiXCR was run by TCRdb on the 5' RACE reads, yielding one entry per CDR3 protein. The sample includes 35,000 to 45,000 distinct CDR3 sequences, 9% to 15% seen only once; the top ten take 15% to 20%. This clonotype was obtained from an adult who was a healthcare worker with PCR-confirmed SARS-CoV-2 infection or an uninfected control (not recorded which). Sequencing was carried out using whole blood.

CDR3 amino acids: CASSSGWTDEQYF. CDR3 sequence (DNA): TGTGCCAGCTCATCCGGTTGGACGGACGAGCAGTACTTC. V and J are TRBV18 and TRBJ2-7, with no clear D. Trimming pared 5 bases from V and 5 bases from J, leaving 13 bases between. The CDR3 sequence is 13 residues long. Germline V gene sequence: CDR1 KGHSH, CDR2 LQKENI.